These 5 T cell receptor beta chains came from one sample sequenced in a study of T-cell memory formation after mild COVID-19 (dated by TCRdb to the early 2020s). Libraries were prepared through 5' RACE. Instrument on record: Illumina NovaSeq 6000. TCRdb handled the public reads itself, with Q25 trimming in fastp and clone calling in MiXCR, and kept productive beta chains. Rows with one shared CDR3 protein collapse into an entry with the most common genes and DNA. In this sample the table shows approximately 390,000 distinct CDR3 sequences, about a sixth of which occur a single time. The biggest ten clones account for about 22% of the sample. The sample taken for sequencing was PBMCs or a T cell subset sorted from them (not recorded which). The receptors shown here come from a man younger than 35 who had mild COVID-19 (a few samples of this study predate the infection). The sample titles of this study are shuffled in the database, so cell type and time point are left out; the donor was told from shared clones.

This sequence joins TRBV20-1 and TRBJ1-1, with D possibly matching TRBD1 (5 bases). The germline V and J ends were trimmed by 0 bases and 1 base, with 12 bases remaining between them. The CDR3 length is 15 residues. Germline loops: CDR1 DFQATT, CDR2 SNEGSKA (reference sequence). The CDR3 spells CSARDGAGRNTEAFF. CDR3 nucleotides: TGCAGTGCTAGAGATGGGGCAGGGAGGAACACTGAAGCTTTCTTT.

This clonotype was counted only a few times. The CDR3, as DNA: TGCGCCAGCAGCCCAGGGATTGGGCAGCAAGAGACCCAGTACTTC. Protein product: CASSPGIGQQETQYF. The chain employs TRBV4-3 and TRBJ2-5; possible D gene TRBD1, 5 bases. Looked up from germline, CDR1 is LGHNA and CDR2 is YSLEER. This CDR3 is built from 15 residues. The V and J ends lost 4 bases and 2 bases respectively, with 14 bases between them.

This chain uses TRBV6-2 or TRBV6-3 with TRBJ2-7, with TRBD1 as a possible D gene (6 bases). V was trimmed by 6 bases and J by 7 bases, leaving 19 bases between them. CDR3 length: 14 residues. Germline V lookup: CDR1 MNHEY, CDR2 SVGEGT. CDR3: CASRRTGTQGEQYV. DNA of the CDR3: TGTGCCAGCAGAAGGACCGGGACACAGGGTGAGCAGTACGTC.

The rearrangement links TRBV20-1 to TRBJ1-2; 12 nucleotides line up with TRBD1. CDR1 DFQATT and CDR2 SNEGSKA come from the germline V gene (reference sequence). CDR3 length: 17 residues. V trimming: 3 bases; J trimming: 5 bases; junction bases outside the gene matches: 13. The CDR3 is CSARENPGQGAGYGYTF. The CDR3 DNA follows: TGCAGTGCTAGGGAAAATCCGGGACAGGGGGCCGGTTATGGCTACACCTTC.

This clonotype was counted only a few times. The CDR3 is CASSFLRSETQYF. CDR3 nucleotides: TGTGCCAGCAGTTTCCTACGGAGTGAGACCCAGTACTTC. This chain links TRBV27 with TRBJ2-5; D gene unclear. There are 13 residues in the CDR3. V lost 3 bases and J 5 bases, leaving 10 bases between the germline ends. Germline V gene data show CDR1 as MNHEY and CDR2 as SMNVEV (reference sequence).